Described below is a single T cell receptor beta chain sequence and its context. The record originates from a study of OX40 agonist ivuxolimab in advanced cancers. Sequencing was performed with immunoSEQ multiplex PCR; in TCRdb, only in-frame clones are kept and a portion is missing. The sample lists more than 20,000 clones, around 85% occurring once. The CDR3 covers 14 residues. Germline-derived CDR1 and CDR2 are SEHNR and FQNEAQ (reference sequence). Trimming pared 11 bases from V and 1 base from J, leaving 14 bases between. The source material was CD4+ or CD8+ T cells sorted from blood, sampled in a trial of the OX40 agonist ivuxolimab. The clonotype comes from an adult with an advanced solid tumor such as melanoma, head and neck, liver or kidney cancer. The chain combines TRBV7-9 with TRBJ2-2; TRBD2 might be the D (6 bases). The CDR3 DNA follows: TGTGCCGGAGAAGGCGGGATGAACACCGGGGAGCTGTTTTTT. This gives the protein CAGEGGMNTGELFF. Full variable domain (remainder filled in from reference TRBV7-9 and TRBJ2-2): DTGVSQNPRHKITKRGQNVTFRCDPISEHNRLYWYRQTLGQGPEFLTYFQNEAQLEKSRLLSDRFSAERPKGSFSTLEIQRTEQGDSAMYLCAGEGGMNTGELFFGEGSRLTVL.